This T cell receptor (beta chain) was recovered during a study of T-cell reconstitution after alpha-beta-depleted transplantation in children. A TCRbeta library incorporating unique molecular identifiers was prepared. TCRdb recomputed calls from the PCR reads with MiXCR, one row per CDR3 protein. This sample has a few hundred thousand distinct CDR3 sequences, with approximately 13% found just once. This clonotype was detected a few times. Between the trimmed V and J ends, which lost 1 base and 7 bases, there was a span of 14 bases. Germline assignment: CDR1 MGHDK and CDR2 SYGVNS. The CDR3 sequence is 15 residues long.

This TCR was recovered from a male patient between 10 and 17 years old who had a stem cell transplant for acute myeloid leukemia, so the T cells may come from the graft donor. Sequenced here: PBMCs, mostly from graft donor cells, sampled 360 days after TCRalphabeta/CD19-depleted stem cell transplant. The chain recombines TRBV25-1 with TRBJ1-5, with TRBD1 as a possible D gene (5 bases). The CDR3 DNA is TGTGCCAGCAGTGAATTAGCAGGGACGGACCAGCCCCAGCATTTT. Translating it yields CASSELAGTDQPQHF.